A selection of T cell receptor beta chains follows, all from one sample in a study of immune cell composition in non-small cell lung cancer. Assay: immunoSEQ multiplex PCR; the TCRdb copy retains only in-frame clones and omits some. The sample lists about 6,100 clones; approximately 70% were seen once. Source material: non-adjacent lung tissue. The receptors shown here come from a human donor with non-small cell lung cancer. CDR3s include the opening cysteine and the closing phenylalanine or tryptophan. The order of the fields is J gene, V gene, D gene, clone size, CDR3 DNA, CDR3 protein. D genes are given only for firm matches. Expanded clones are given a class, and other clones once, few, many or no size at all.

j_gene: TRBJ1-3
v_gene: TRBV5-8
d_gene: -
abundance: -
CDR3nt: TGTGCCAGCAGCTTGTGGTCGGCAGGGCTGGACACCATATATTTT
CDR3aa: CASSLWSAGLDTIYF

j_gene: TRBJ1-2
v_gene: TRBV2
d_gene: TRBD1
abundance: -
CDR3nt: TGTGCCAGCAGTGAGGGACAGGGACCTTATGGCTACACCTTC
CDR3aa: CASSEGQGPYGYTF

j_gene: TRBJ1-3
v_gene: TRBV5-6
d_gene: -
abundance: once
CDR3nt: TGTGCCAGCAGCTCGGGGGGCTATTCCCGAAACACCATATATTTT
CDR3aa: CASSSGGYSRNTIYF

j_gene: TRBJ1-5
v_gene: TRBV11-2
d_gene: -
abundance: once
CDR3nt: TGTGCCAGCAGCTTAGACAGGGGTGACCAGCCCCAGCATTTT
CDR3aa: CASSLDRGDQPQHF

j_gene: TRBJ1-4
v_gene: TRBV6-1
d_gene: -
abundance: once
CDR3nt: TGTGCCAGGGGGGAGGGATCGGCTAATGAAAAACTGTTTTTT
CDR3aa: CARGEGSANEKLFF

j_gene: TRBJ1-2
v_gene: TRBV13
d_gene: -
abundance: -
CDR3nt: TGTGCCAGCAGCTTAGGCCTTACGGTGCTCTATGGCTACACCTTC
CDR3aa: CASSLGLTVLYGYTF

j_gene: TRBJ2-7
v_gene: TRBV7-9
d_gene: TRBD1
abundance: -
CDR3nt: TGTGCCAGCAGCTCCGGACAGGGGGCGAGGGAGCAGTACTTC
CDR3aa: CASSSGQGAREQYF

j_gene: TRBJ1-2
v_gene: TRBV6-5
d_gene: TRBD1
abundance: -
CDR3nt: TGTGCCAGCAGTTACCAGGGGGCGGAGGGCTACACCTTC
CDR3aa: CASSYQGAEGYTF

j_gene: TRBJ2-1
v_gene: TRBV5-1
d_gene: -
abundance: -
CDR3nt: TGCGCCAGCACCCCTGTACGGGACATCTCCTACAATGAGCAGTTCTTC
CDR3aa: CASTPVRDISYNEQFF

j_gene: TRBJ1-1
v_gene: TRBV5-6
d_gene: -
abundance: -
CDR3nt: TGTGCCAGCAGCTTGGGAGGGAACACTGAAGCTTTCTTT
CDR3aa: CASSLGGNTEAFF

j_gene: TRBJ2-1
v_gene: TRBV29-1
d_gene: TRBD2
abundance: -
CDR3nt: TGCAGCGTGTACAATAACGTGACTAGCGGGGTGCCCTACAATGAGCAGTTCTTC
CDR3aa: CSVYNNVTSGVPYNEQFF

j_gene: TRBJ2-1
v_gene: TRBV19
d_gene: TRBD2
abundance: -
CDR3nt: TGTGCCAGTAGTAAGACTAGCGGGAGTTTGAGTGAGCAGTTCTTC
CDR3aa: CASSKTSGSLSEQFF

j_gene: TRBJ1-6
v_gene: TRBV4-3
d_gene: -
abundance: few
CDR3nt: TGCGCCAGCAGCCAAGGGCGGGGGTCGGCTAATTCACCCCTCCACTTT
CDR3aa: CASSQGRGSANSPLHF

j_gene: TRBJ2-1
v_gene: TRBV7-3
d_gene: TRBD2
abundance: few
CDR3nt: TGTGCCAGCAGCTCAACCGGGACTACGGGAAATGAGCAGTTCTTC
CDR3aa: CASSSTGTTGNEQFF

j_gene: TRBJ2-1
v_gene: TRBV5-3
d_gene: TRBD2
abundance: -
CDR3nt: TGTGCCAGAAGCTCCTCGGGGGGGGATGAGCAGTTCTTC
CDR3aa: CARSSSGGDEQFF

j_gene: TRBJ2-1
v_gene: TRBV4-1
d_gene: TRBD2
abundance: -
CDR3nt: TGCGCCAGCAGCCAACCACTAGCGGGGGGTCCGCGGTTCTTC
CDR3aa: CASSQPLAGGPRFF

j_gene: TRBJ1-2
v_gene: TRBV9
d_gene: TRBD1
abundance: -
CDR3nt: TGTGCCAGCAGCGTAGGGACAGGGAGCAACTATGGCTACACCTTC
CDR3aa: CASSVGTGSNYGYTF

j_gene: TRBJ1-1
v_gene: TRBV5-6
d_gene: -
abundance: -
CDR3nt: TGTGCCAGCAGTATCTCCGGTGAAGCTTTCTTT
CDR3aa: CASSISGEAFF

j_gene: TRBJ1-2
v_gene: TRBV11-1
d_gene: TRBD1
abundance: -
CDR3nt: TGTGCCAGCAGCTTAGTGTCACAGGGGGCGCGGGGCTACACCTTC
CDR3aa: CASSLVSQGARGYTF

j_gene: TRBJ1-5
v_gene: TRBV7-9
d_gene: -
abundance: -
CDR3nt: TGTGCCAGCAGCTTAGGGGGGGATCAGCCCCAGCATTTT
CDR3aa: CASSLGGDQPQHF

j_gene: TRBJ1-2
v_gene: TRBV28
d_gene: -
abundance: -
CDR3nt: TGTGCCACCGATTTCGGGTCTTATGGCTACACCTTC
CDR3aa: CATDFGSYGYTF

j_gene: TRBJ1-6
v_gene: TRBV7-8
d_gene: TRBD1
abundance: few
CDR3nt: TGTGCCAGCAGCTTAGCCTCGACAGGGAAAACACCCCTCCACTTT
CDR3aa: CASSLASTGKTPLHF

j_gene: TRBJ1-2
v_gene: TRBV10-3
d_gene: -
abundance: -
CDR3nt: TGTGCCATCAGTGGACTCGGCGGGGGCGAACCTATGACGGGTGGCTACACCTTC
CDR3aa: CAISGLGGGEPMTGGYTF

j_gene: TRBJ1-6
v_gene: TRBV6-4
d_gene: TRBD1
abundance: few
CDR3nt: TGTGCCAGCAGCCAGGACAGGGAATCAGCTCTCCACTTT
CDR3aa: CASSQDRESALHF